The next 10 T cell receptor beta chains were all read from a single sample in a study of blood T cell repertoires in COVID-19. Using immunoSEQ multiplex PCR, the repertoire was profiled, and TCRdb retains in-frame clones only, with some absent. The data show about 240,000 clones, 75% to 90% seen once. Sequencing input: PBMCs or T cells enriched from blood (not recorded which). Source of these receptors: a man in his forties who had recovered from COVID-19.

This clone came up once. CDR3 nucleotide sequence: TGTGCCAGCAGTGACCCGGACAGGGGGCCGTACGAGCAGTACTTC. Protein product: CASSDPDRGPYEQYF. The rearrangement uses TRBV25-1 and TRBJ2-7; 11 bases agree with TRBD1. CDR1 is MGHDK, CDR2 SYGVNS, per germline. CDR3 size: 15 residues. V shed 3 bases and J 4 bases; nucleotides not matched to a gene: 5.

The rearrangement links TRBV15 to TRBJ2-5; a weak D match, TRBD2 (6 bases). The CDR3 runs 15 residues. CDR1 and CDR2 from the germline V gene are LNHNV and YYDKDF (reference sequence). The V and J ends lost 0 bases and 5 bases respectively, with 13 bases between them. CDR3 region: CATSRDTGVRETQYF. Written as DNA, the CDR3 is TGTGCCACCAGCAGAGATACGGGGGTTCGGGAGACCCAGTACTTC.

The CDR3 sequence is CASSFSSGRAITGELFF. The CDR3 DNA reads TGTGCCAGCAGTTTTTCTTCCGGGAGGGCCATTACCGGGGAGCTGTTTTTT. The chain combines TRBV28 with TRBJ2-2; 8 bases map to TRBD2. The CDR3 consists of 17 residues. V trimming: 3 bases; J trimming: 5 bases; junction bases outside the gene matches: 11. Looked up from germline, CDR1 is MDHEN and CDR2 is SYDVKM.

The genes are TRBV19 and TRBJ2-7; 13 bases fit TRBD2. The germline V gene encodes CDR1 LNHDA and CDR2 SQIVND (reference sequence). V lost 4 bases, J lost 2 bases, and 5 bases stayed unmatched. CDR3 length: 16 amino acids. The CDR3 here is CASSTQGLAGTYEQYF. The CDR3 region has the DNA TGTGCCAGTAGTACCCAGGGACTAGCGGGGACCTACGAGCAGTACTTC.

The rearrangement links TRBV7-8 to TRBJ2-1, with 7 bases fitting TRBD2. Germline CDR1 is SGHVS and CDR2 is FQNEAQ. V shed 6 bases, J shed 0 bases, and the junction held 5 bases outside the gene matches. The CDR3 length is 15 residues. This chain's CDR3 is CASSRLASSYNEQFF. Here the CDR3 DNA reads TGTGCCAGCAGTCGACTAGCCAGCTCCTACAATGAGCAGTTCTTC.

This clone showed up just a few times. This sequence joins TRBV7-9 and TRBJ2-7; TRBD1 matches 9 bases. Germline CDR1 is SEHNR and CDR2 is FQNEAQ (reference sequence). V was clipped by 6 bases and J by 3 bases; unmatched bases: 0. This CDR3 is built from 12 residues. The CDR3 coding sequence is TGTGCCAGCAGGGGACAGGGCTACGAGCAGTACTTC. Its protein product is CASRGQGYEQYF.

The chain couples TRBV15 to TRBJ1-2; TRBD1 matches 12 bases. CDR1 is LNHNV, CDR2 YYDKDF, per germline (reference sequence). The ends lost 3 bases at V and 4 bases at J; junction bases unmatched: 12. This CDR3 is built from 18 residues. DNA for the CDR3: TGTGCCACCAGCAGTCCCCGGGGGACAGGGGGCGCGGGCTATGGCTACACCTTC. It translates to CATSSPRGTGGAGYGYTF. The full variable domain, with the rest looked up from reference TRBV15 and TRBJ1-2, is DAMVIQNPRYQVTQFGKPVTLSCSQTLNHNVMYWYQQKSSQAPKLLFHYYDKDFNNEADTPDNFQSRRPNTSFCFLDIRSPGLGDTAMYLCATSSPRGTGGAGYGYTFGSGTRLTVV.

The chain has TRBV28 and TRBJ2-7; maybe TRBD1 (6 bases). CDR3 length: 17 residues. Trimming cost V 2 bases and J 1 base, with 18 bases left between them. Germline loops: CDR1 MDHEN, CDR2 SYDVKM. The CDR3, as DNA: TGTGCCAGCAGTTTAATCTCCCGGGACACTCAATCCTACGAGCAGTACTTC. This encodes CASSLISRDTQSYEQYF.

This clone was seen once. This sequence joins TRBV5-8 and TRBJ2-2; D not resolved. V was cut by 1 base and J by 0 bases, with 10 bases left in between. CDR1 and CDR2 (germline): SGHTS, YDEGEE. The CDR3 consists of 16 residues. CDR3 nucleotides: TGTGCCAGCAGCTTGTATGTCGGGTCGAACACCGGGGAGCTGTTTTTT. Translating it yields CASSLYVGSNTGELFF.

This chain connects TRBV11-2 to TRBJ1-6; D unresolved. Germline-derived CDR1 and CDR2 are SGHAT and FQNNGV. V was shortened by 4 bases and J by 9 bases, with 7 bases between the two germline ends. This CDR3 is 12 amino acids long. This CDR3 is CASSSPLSPLHF. As DNA, the CDR3 is TGTGCCAGCAGCTCCCCCCTTTCACCCCTCCACTTT.